This T cell receptor beta chain was found in a study of CD8+ T cells in alopecia areata. Trimming cost V 2 bases and J 4 bases, with 9 bases left between them. The germline V gene has CDR1 MNHNS and CDR2 SASEGT. The CDR3 loop spans 13 amino acids. Indicated treatment: oral pan-JAK inhibitor, 5-10 mg twice daily. RNA was extracted and reverse transcribed into cDNA as the sequencing template. Sequenced by immunoSEQ multiplex PCR; TCRdb stores in-frame clones only, minus some. The sample shows 110,000 to 150,000 clones, around 86% of them seen only once. This TCR was recovered from a human donor with alopecia areata. The sample here was CD8+ T cells sorted from blood, taken at week 4, from a patient treated with tofacitinib. The rearrangement uses TRBV6-1 and TRBJ2-7; no firm D call. The CDR3 sequence: CASSESARYEQYF. CDR3 DNA sequence: TGTGCCAGCAGTGAATCGGCTAGATACGAGCAGTACTTC.